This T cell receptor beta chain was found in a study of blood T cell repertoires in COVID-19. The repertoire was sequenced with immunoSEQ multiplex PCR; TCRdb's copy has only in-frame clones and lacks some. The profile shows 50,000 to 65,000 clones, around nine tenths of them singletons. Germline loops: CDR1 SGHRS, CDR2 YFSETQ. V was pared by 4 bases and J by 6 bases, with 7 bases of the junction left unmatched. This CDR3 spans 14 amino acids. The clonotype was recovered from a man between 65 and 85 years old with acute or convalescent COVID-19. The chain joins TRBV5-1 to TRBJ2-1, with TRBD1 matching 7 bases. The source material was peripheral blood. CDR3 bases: TGCGCCAGCAGCGGGGACAGATGGGGCAATGAGCAGTTCTTC. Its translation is CASSGDRWGNEQFF.